This is a list of T cell receptor beta chains from one sample in a study of shared clonotypes between healthy human individuals. Here immunoSEQ multiplex PCR was the method, and the copy in TCRdb shows in-frame clones only, minus some. The table includes more than 2 million clones, about 94% detected once. Input material: naive CD8+ T cells sorted from blood. The source of these receptors is a man aged 18-30 years in good health. Both conserved end residues are part of each CDR3. A D gene is named only where the DNA matches it firmly. Clone size is stated in some rows and not others, as once, few, many or a class when expanded.

size	V	D	J	DNA	CDR3
.	TRBV4-3	TRBD2	TRBJ2-7	TGCGCCAGCAGCCAAGATCGTTCCTCAGGACTAGCGGGAGGGCTCCACGAGCAGTACTTC	CASSQDRSSGLAGGLHEQYF
.	TRBV6-1	.	TRBJ2-6	TGTGCCAGCAGTGAAGAGTTCTCTGGGGCCAACGTCCTGACTTTC	CASSEEFSGANVLTF
.	TRBV27	.	TRBJ2-1	TGTGCCAGCAGTTTATCGCGGTTCTCCTACAATGAGCAGTTCTTC	CASSLSRFSYNEQFF
once	TRBV27	.	TRBJ2-7	TGTGCCAGCAGTCACAGCCTCGGGGAGTTGGACTACGAGCAGTACTTC	CASSHSLGELDYEQYF
.	TRBV4-3	.	TRBJ1-2	TGCGCCAGCAGCCAAGTAATAAATGTGAGTTATGGCCACACCTTC	CASSQVINVSYGHTF
.	TRBV28	.	TRBJ2-3	TGTGCCAGCAGTTTATTGTCTCTAAGGACAGATACGCAGTATTTT	CASSLLSLRTDTQYF
.	TRBV6-6	.	TRBJ1-4	TGTGCCAGCAGTTATTCGGGAGGGTTTAATGAAAAACTGTTTTTT	CASSYSGGFNEKLFF
.	TRBV5-6	.	TRBJ2-7	TGTGCCAGCAGCGGGGACTTCAACATTCCCTACGAGCAGTACTTC	CASSGDFNIPYEQYF
.	TRBV18	.	TRBJ1-1	TGTGCCAGCTCACCGAGAGAGGGAAACACTGAAGCTTTCTTT	CASSPREGNTEAFF
once	TRBV5-4	TRBD1	TRBJ2-7	TGTGCCAGCAGCTCTCCCGGACAGGGATGGGACGAGCAGTACTTC	CASSSPGQGWDEQYF
.	TRBV25-1	TRBD2	TRBJ2-1	TGTGCCAGCAGTGAACTAGCGGGAGCATACAATGAGCAGTTCTTC	CASSELAGAYNEQFF
.	TRBV28	.	TRBJ1-5	TGTGCCAGCAGCTATACAGGTATGAGTCAGCCCCAGCATTTT	CASSYTGMSQPQHF
few	TRBV5-4	.	TRBJ1-1	TGTGCCAGCAGCTTGGGGGGGGGCACTGAAGCTTTCTTT	CASSLGGGTEAFF
once	TRBV10-3	TRBD2	TRBJ2-5	TGTGCCATCAGTGAGTCGGTAGCGGGGGGCCAAGAGACCCAGTACTTC	CAISESVAGGQETQYF
.	TRBV5-1	.	TRBJ2-7	TGCGCCAGCAGCTCCTCCGACAGGCAATTCACCTACGAGCAGTACTTC	CASSSSDRQFTYEQYF
once	TRBV29-1	.	TRBJ2-7	TGCAGCGTCTTCGGACAGACCTACGAGCAGTACTTC	CSVFGQTYEQYF
.	TRBV4-1	TRBD2	TRBJ2-1	TGCGCCAGCAGCCCCGGGACTAGCGGGTTGAGCTCCTACAATGAGCAGTTCTTC	CASSPGTSGLSSYNEQFF
.	TRBV6-5	TRBD1	TRBJ1-2	TGTGCCAGCAGGGGGGACAGGGTGGTCGGCTACACCTTC	CASRGDRVVGYTF
once	TRBV5-4	TRBD1	TRBJ2-1	TGTGCCAGCAGCTTGGGGGACAGGGGGTTCCTTTACAATGAGCAGTTCTTC	CASSLGDRGFLYNEQFF
.	TRBV7-8	TRBD2	TRBJ2-1	TGTGCCAGCAGCACCGGCACTAGCGGGGTCTCCTACAATGAGCAGTTCTTC	CASSTGTSGVSYNEQFF
.	TRBV4-3	.	TRBJ2-1	TGCGCCAGCAGCGAACAGGGTAATAGGGATGAGCAGTTCTTC	CASSEQGNRDEQFF
.	TRBV5-6	TRBD2	TRBJ2-7	TGTGCCAGCAGCTTGGGGGGTAGCGGGAGCGGGTACTTC	CASSLGGSGSGYF
.	TRBV27	.	TRBJ2-2	TGTGCCAGCAGTTTAGGTTCGGTGCGGCCGGGCACCGGGGAGCTGTTTTTT	CASSLGSVRPGTGELFF
.	TRBV5-5	.	TRBJ2-3	TGTGCCAGCTCTTCGGGGGTAGATACGCAGTATTTT	CASSSGVDTQYF
.	TRBV9	TRBD1	TRBJ2-2	TGTGCCAGCAGCGTATCCCGGACAGGGTCGAACACCGGGGAGCTGTTTTTT	CASSVSRTGSNTGELFF
few	TRBV4-3	.	TRBJ2-2	TGCGCCAGCAGCCAAGTATCCACTGGGAGGGAGCTGTTTTTT	CASSQVSTGRELFF
.	TRBV27	.	TRBJ2-5	TGTGCCAGCAGCCCCACCTTAGGGGGGGCGGGAGAGACCCAGTACTTC	CASSPTLGGAGETQYF
.	TRBV27	.	TRBJ1-6	TGTGCCAGCAGGGAGGGCGGGTCGAATTCACCCCTCCACTTT	CASREGGSNSPLHF
.	TRBV7-8	.	TRBJ1-5	TGTGCCAGCGGGTTCGAGGGCAATCAGCCCCAGCATTTT	CASGFEGNQPQHF
.	TRBV19	.	TRBJ1-5	TGTGCCAGTTCTGAGACCGGTTATAGCAATCAGCCCCAGCATTTT	CASSETGYSNQPQHF
.	TRBV11-2	.	TRBJ2-5	TGTGCCAGCAGCCCATCAGGGGCTAGCGATCTCGAGACCCAGTACTTC	CASSPSGASDLETQYF
.	TRBV4-1	.	TRBJ2-7	TGCGCCAGCAGCCAAGATGGGCTAGGGCGTGGCGAGCAGTACTTC	CASSQDGLGRGEQYF
.	TRBV9	.	TRBJ2-2	TGTGCCAGCAGCGTAGTTTCGGGGTCGGGCACCGGGGAGCTGTTTTTT	CASSVVSGSGTGELFF
.	TRBV28	TRBD1	TRBJ1-2	TGTGCCAGCAGTCCCCGGACAGGGGCTAACTATGGCTACACCTTC	CASSPRTGANYGYTF
once	TRBV7-9	.	TRBJ2-7	TGTGCCAGCAGCATCGGGACCTACGAGCAGTACTTC	CASSIGTYEQYF
.	TRBV7-9	TRBD2	TRBJ2-7	TGTGCCAGCAGCCACCCGCCTCTAGCGGGGGGGCCAGAAAACGAGCAGTACTTC	CASSHPPLAGGPENEQYF
.	TRBV9	.	TRBJ1-4	TGTGCCAGCAGCACTGATGGGACAAGTCGCGAAAAACTGTTTTTT	CASSTDGTSREKLFF